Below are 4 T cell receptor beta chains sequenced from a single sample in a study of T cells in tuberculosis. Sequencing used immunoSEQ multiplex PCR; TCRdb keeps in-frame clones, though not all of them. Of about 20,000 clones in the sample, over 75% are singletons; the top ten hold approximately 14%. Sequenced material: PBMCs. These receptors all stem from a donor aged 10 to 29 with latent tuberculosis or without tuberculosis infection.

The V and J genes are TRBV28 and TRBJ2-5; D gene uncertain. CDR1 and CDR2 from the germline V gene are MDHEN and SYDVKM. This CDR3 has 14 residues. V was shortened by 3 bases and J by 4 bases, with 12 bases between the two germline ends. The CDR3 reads CASSFLFRRETQYF. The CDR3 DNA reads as TGTGCCAGCAGTTTTCTTTTCAGGCGAGAGACCCAGTACTTC.

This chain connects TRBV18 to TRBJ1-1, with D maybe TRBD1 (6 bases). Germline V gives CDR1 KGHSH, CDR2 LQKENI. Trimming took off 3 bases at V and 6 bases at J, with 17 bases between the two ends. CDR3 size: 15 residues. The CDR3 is CASSPRAQGTAEAFF. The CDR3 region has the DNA TGTGCCAGCTCACCCAGGGCGCAGGGGACCGCTGAAGCTTTCTTT. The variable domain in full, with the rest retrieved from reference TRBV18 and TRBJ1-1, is NAGVMQNPRHLVRRRGQEARLRCSPMKGHSHVYWYRQLPEEGLKFMVYLQKENIIDESGMPKERFSAEFPKEGPSILRIQQVVRGDSAAYFCASSPRAQGTAEAFFGQGTRLTVV.

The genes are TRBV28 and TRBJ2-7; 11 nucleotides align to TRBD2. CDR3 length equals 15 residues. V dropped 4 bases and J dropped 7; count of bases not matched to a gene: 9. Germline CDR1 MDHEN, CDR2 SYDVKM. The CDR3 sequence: CASSWTSGRVREQYF. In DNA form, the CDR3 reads TGTGCCAGCAGTTGGACTAGCGGGCGCGTGAGGGAGCAGTACTTC.

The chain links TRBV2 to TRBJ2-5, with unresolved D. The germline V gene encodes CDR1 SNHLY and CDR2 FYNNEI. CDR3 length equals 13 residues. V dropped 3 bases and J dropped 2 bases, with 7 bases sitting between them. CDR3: CASSEAVQETQYF. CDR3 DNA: TGTGCCAGCAGTGAGGCAGTACAAGAGACCCAGTACTTC.